This T cell receptor beta chain was captured by sequencing in a study of CD8 T cells in Susac syndrome. Findings and limits, study-wide: Susac-specific public clones were found in both the total CD8+ and the CD8+ TEMRA repertoires, with around 16 in the former and several in the latter.

It was with random hexamers that 0.5 to 1 ug RNA was reverse transcribed. Across 54 Vbeta and 13 Jbeta, TCR beta CDR3 was amplified with immunoSEQ multiplex PCR. From the immunoSEQ multiplex PCR reads, TCRdb called clonotypes with MiXCR, one entry per CDR3 protein. The sample consists of around 170,000 distinct CDR3 sequences, around 95% of them appearing once. A remark on this clonotype: Its antigen is unidentified.

Per the germline V gene, CDR1 is ENHRY and CDR2 is SYGVKD. V lost 5 bases to trimming and J lost 4 bases; unmatched junction nucleotides: 6. The CDR3 loop spans 14 amino acids. Recently defined diagnostic criteria for definite or probable disease were fulfilled by Susac syndrome patients. In contrast to the negatively isolated CD8+ and CD4+ T cells, TEMRA cells were FACS-enriched. Sequencing was done on a sample of CD8+ T cells from PBMCs. The sequence came from a human donor with Susac syndrome. The chain recombines TRBV10-3 with TRBJ2-3; 7 bases match TRBD2. The CDR3 spells CAISSAGNADTQYF. Here the CDR3 DNA reads TGTGCCATCAGTTCAGCGGGGAATGCAGATACGCAGTATTTT.